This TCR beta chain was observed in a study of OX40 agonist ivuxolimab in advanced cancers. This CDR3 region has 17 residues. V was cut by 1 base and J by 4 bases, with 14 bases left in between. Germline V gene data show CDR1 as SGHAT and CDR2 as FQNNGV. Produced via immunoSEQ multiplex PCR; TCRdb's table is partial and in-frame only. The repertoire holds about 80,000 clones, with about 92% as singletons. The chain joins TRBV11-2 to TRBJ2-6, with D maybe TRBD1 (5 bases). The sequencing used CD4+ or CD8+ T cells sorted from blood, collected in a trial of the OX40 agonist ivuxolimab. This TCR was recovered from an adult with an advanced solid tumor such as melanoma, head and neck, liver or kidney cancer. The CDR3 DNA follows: TGTGCCAGCAGCTTAGTCGCAGGGTACGGCGGGGCCAACGTCCTGACTTTC. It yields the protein CASSLVAGYGGANVLTF.